These T cell receptor beta chains were read from a single sample in a study of patients and donors after allogeneic stem cell transplantation. TCRdb used MiXCR to reprocess the RT-PCR reads, holding one entry per CDR3 protein. The table includes some 24,000 distinct CDR3 sequences, 40% to 45% detected once. Sequencing was performed on blood, either unsorted or a sorted T cell fraction (not recorded which). All receptors derive from a human donor who was either an allogeneic HSCT recipient or a stem cell or donor lymphocyte infusion donor (not recorded which). It is not recorded whose cells these are; they may come from a transplant donor. CDR3s include the opening cysteine and the closing phenylalanine or tryptophan. A D gene is named only where the DNA matches it firmly. Rows may omit the clone size; those that give it use once, few, many or a size class.

-	TRBV27	-	TRBJ1-4	TGTGCCAGCACAGGTTCCCAGTTTGAAAAACTGTTTTTT	CASTGSQFEKLFF
-	TRBV5-6	few	TRBJ1-2	TGTGCCAGCAGCTTGGTGGGCGCGAACTATGGCTACACTTTC	CASSLVGANYGYTF
-	TRBV7-2	-	TRBJ1-5	TGTGCCAGCAGCATTCAGGGATTTCAGCCCCAGCATTTT	CASSIQGFQPQHF
-	TRBV5-1	-	TRBJ1-1	TGCGCCAGCAGCTTGGGTTCTAGGACCCAGAACACTGAAGCTTTCTTT	CASSLGSRTQNTEAFF
-	TRBV28	few	TRBJ1-5	TGTGCCAGCAGTCCTCAGCTTGGGTATCAGCCCCAGCATTTT	CASSPQLGYQPQHF
-	TRBV20-1	few	TRBJ1-1	TGCAGTGCTAGGGTCGTGGGGGCAAGGAACACTGAAGCTTTCTTT	CSARVVGARNTEAFF
TRBD2	TRBV4-1	-	TRBJ2-2	TGCGCCAGCAGCCAACATCCGCTAGCGGGAGGGCCAAAGTCAGGGGAGCTGTTTTTT	CASSQHPLAGGPKSGELFF
-	TRBV7-9	few	TRBJ1-2	TGTGCCAGCAGCCCGGACACAGTAGGTGGCTACACCTTC	CASSPDTVGGYTF
-	TRBV5-1	-	TRBJ1-1	TGCGCCAGCAGCTTGCCGGCTTGGGGCACTGAAGCTTTCTTT	CASSLPAWGTEAFF
-	TRBV5-1	many	TRBJ2-7	TGCGCCAGCAGCTTCGGTCCGACCTACGAGCAGTACTTC	CASSFGPTYEQYF
-	TRBV5-1	few	TRBJ1-2	TGCGCCAGCAGCCGAACCACGGGGCCTGACTATGGCTACACCTTC	CASSRTTGPDYGYTF
-	TRBV12-3/TRBV12-4	few	TRBJ1-1	TGTGCCAGCAGTCCAAGACACCCGGTGAACACTGAAGCTTTCTTT	CASSPRHPVNTEAFF
-	TRBV5-4	many	TRBJ1-5	TGTGCCAGCAGCACCGGGACTGATCTCAATCAGCCCCAGCATTTT	CASSTGTDLNQPQHF
TRBD1	TRBV12-3/TRBV12-4	few	TRBJ1-5	TGTGCCAGCAGCCTCAGGACAGGGGGCAGCAATCAGCCCCAGCATTTT	CASSLRTGGSNQPQHF
-	TRBV4-1	-	TRBJ1-5	TGCGCCAGCAGCCAAGGGGCCCCGACAGGTCTCAATCAGCCCCAGCATTTT	CASSQGAPTGLNQPQHF
-	TRBV9	once	TRBJ1-1	TGTGCCAGCAGCGTAGAGGGCACTGAAGCTTTATTT	CASSVEGTEALF
-	TRBV12-3/TRBV12-4	-	TRBJ2-5	TGTGCCAGCAGTTTTATCTTAAAACAAGAGACCCAGTACTTC	CASSFILKQETQYF
TRBD2	TRBV9	-	TRBJ2-1	TGTGCCAGCAGCGTAACCTCTAGCGGGAGGGCTAATGAGCAGTTCTTC	CASSVTSSGRANEQFF
-	TRBV29-1	-	TRBJ2-7	TGCAGCGTTGAAGGGTCCTACGAGCAGTACTTC	CSVEGSYEQYF
-	TRBV20-1	few	TRBJ1-3	TGCAGTGCTACTAGGTGGGGTTCTGGAAACACCATATATTTT	CSATRWGSGNTIYF
-	TRBV12-3/TRBV12-4	-	TRBJ2-3	TGTGCCAGCACCCCGGTCGACACAGATACGCAGTATTTT	CASTPVDTDTQYF
-	TRBV5-1	-	TRBJ2-7	TGCGCCAGCAGCTTGCTGTTATGGCCGGCGGACACTTACGAGCAGTACTTC	CASSLLLWPADTYEQYF
-	TRBV9	few	TRBJ2-7	TGTGCCAGCAGCCTCGCCAGTGGGGGGCTCTACGAGCAGTACTTC	CASSLASGGLYEQYF
-	TRBV6-5	-	TRBJ2-7	TGTGCCAGCAGTTACTCTCTCGAAGCGTACGAGCAGTACTTC	CASSYSLEAYEQYF
TRBD2	TRBV20-1	-	TRBJ2-1	TGCAGTGCTAGCAGTTCCGGCGAAACTAGCGGGAGAGACAATGAGCAGTTCTTC	CSASSSGETSGRDNEQFF
-	TRBV4-1	-	TRBJ2-7	TGCGCCAGCGCATACGGGACGGATTACGAGCAGTACTTC	CASAYGTDYEQYF
-	TRBV5-1	few	TRBJ1-2	TGCGCCAGCAGCTCGACAGGAATAAACTATGGCTACACCTTC	CASSSTGINYGYTF
-	TRBV27	-	TRBJ1-1	TGTGCCAGCAGTCCGACCCGGACAGACGGGGGACGCACTGAAGCTTTCTTT	CASSPTRTDGGRTEAFF
TRBD1	TRBV6-5	-	TRBJ2-1	TGTGCCAGCATTGGGACAGGGTACACCAATGAGCAGTTCTTC	CASIGTGYTNEQFF
-	TRBV29-1	-	TRBJ2-1	TGCAGCGTTGGACTAAATGAGCAGTTCTTC	CSVGLNEQFF
-	TRBV2	-	TRBJ2-7	TGTGCCAGCAGGGTGGAGCTAAAGGGATCCTACGAGCAGTACTTC	CASRVELKGSYEQYF
-	TRBV3-1	-	TRBJ1-4	TGTGCCAGCAGCCAAGCGGGCCGCCGGGCCGAAAAACTGTTTTTT	CASSQAGRRAEKLFF
-	TRBV7-8	-	TRBJ1-1	TGTGCCAGCAGCTTAGTTCCGGGACTGAACACTGAAGCTTTCTTT	CASSLVPGLNTEAFF
-	TRBV7-6	once	TRBJ1-6	TGTGCCAGCAGCGGGGGGGCGAGCTCCTATAATTCACCCCTCCACTTT	CASSGGASSYNSPLHF
TRBD1	TRBV28	-	TRBJ1-2	TGTGCCAGCAGTCTAGGGACAGTCACTGGCTACACCTTC	CASSLGTVTGYTF
TRBD1	TRBV7-9	few	TRBJ1-2	TGTGCCACAGGGGGCAGAATCTATGGCTACACCTTC	CATGGRIYGYTF
-	TRBV28	-	TRBJ1-4	TGTGCCTCCAGGGCCGGCGATGAAAAACTGTTTTTT	CASRAGDEKLFF
-	TRBV20-1	few	TRBJ1-5	TGCAGTGCTGCAGGGATTAGCAATCAGCCCCAGCATTTT	CSAAGISNQPQHF
TRBD1	TRBV12-3/TRBV12-4	few	TRBJ1-1	TGTGCCAGCAGTTTCGGGACAGCCATGAACACTGAAGCTTTCTTT	CASSFGTAMNTEAFF
-	TRBV4-1	-	TRBJ2-1	TGCGCCAGCAGCCACCCACCGGCCTCTTGGATGCAGTTCTTC	CASSHPPASWMQFF
TRBD1	TRBV7-8	once	TRBJ1-1	TGTGCCAGCAGCTTGGACAGGGCAACCATGAACACTGAAGCTTTCTTT	CASSLDRATMNTEAFF
-	TRBV6-4	-	TRBJ2-6	TGTGCCAGCAGAACAGACTCTGGGGCCAACGTCCTGACTTTC	CASRTDSGANVLTF
TRBD1	TRBV6-6	few	TRBJ2-7	TGTGCCAGCAGTGCTCCCGACAGGGGGCTATACGAGCAGTACTTC	CASSAPDRGLYEQYF
TRBD2	TRBV5-1	-	TRBJ2-3	TGCGCCAGCAGCTTGGCGGGTAGCGGGTCGTATACGCAGTATTTT	CASSLAGSGSYTQYF
TRBD1	TRBV7-8	-	TRBJ1-5	TGTGCCAGCAGCGGACGGGACAGCCTCAATCAGCCCCAGCATTTT	CASSGRDSLNQPQHF
-	TRBV5-1	few	TRBJ1-6	TGCGCCAGCGGCCAGGATAAGCAACCCCTCCACTTT	CASGQDKQPLHF
TRBD1	TRBV2	-	TRBJ2-5	TGTGCCAGTAGACTGACAGGGTTCCAAGAGACCCAGTACTTC	CASRLTGFQETQYF
-	TRBV2	few	TRBJ1-3	TGTGCCAGCAGTTTTAACTCTGGAAACACCATATATTTT	CASSFNSGNTIYF
-	TRBV7-2	-	TRBJ2-1	TGTGCCAGCAGCTACTCTAGGAACAATGAGCAGTTCTTC	CASSYSRNNEQFF
-	TRBV3-1	-	TRBJ2-2	TGTGCCAGCAGCCAAGATGGTGGCGGGGAGCTGTTTTTT	CASSQDGGGELFF
-	TRBV12-3/TRBV12-4	few	TRBJ1-4	TGTGCCAGCAGTTTCAGAGAAAAACTGTTTTTT	CASSFREKLFF